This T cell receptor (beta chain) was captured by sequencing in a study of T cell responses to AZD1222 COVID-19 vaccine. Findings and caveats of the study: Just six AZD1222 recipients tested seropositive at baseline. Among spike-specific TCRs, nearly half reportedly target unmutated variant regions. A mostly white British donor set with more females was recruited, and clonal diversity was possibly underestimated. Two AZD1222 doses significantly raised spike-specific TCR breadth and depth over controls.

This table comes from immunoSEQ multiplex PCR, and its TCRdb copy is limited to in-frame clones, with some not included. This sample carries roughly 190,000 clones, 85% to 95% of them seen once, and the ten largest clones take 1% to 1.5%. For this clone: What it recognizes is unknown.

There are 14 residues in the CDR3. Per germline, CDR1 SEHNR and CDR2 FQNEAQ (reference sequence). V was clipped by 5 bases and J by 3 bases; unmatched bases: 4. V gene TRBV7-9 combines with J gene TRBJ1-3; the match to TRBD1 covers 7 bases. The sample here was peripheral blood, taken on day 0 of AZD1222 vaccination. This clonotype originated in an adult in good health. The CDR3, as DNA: TGTGCCAGCAGCCGACAGGGTTATGGAAACACCATATATTTT. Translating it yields CASSRQGYGNTIYF.